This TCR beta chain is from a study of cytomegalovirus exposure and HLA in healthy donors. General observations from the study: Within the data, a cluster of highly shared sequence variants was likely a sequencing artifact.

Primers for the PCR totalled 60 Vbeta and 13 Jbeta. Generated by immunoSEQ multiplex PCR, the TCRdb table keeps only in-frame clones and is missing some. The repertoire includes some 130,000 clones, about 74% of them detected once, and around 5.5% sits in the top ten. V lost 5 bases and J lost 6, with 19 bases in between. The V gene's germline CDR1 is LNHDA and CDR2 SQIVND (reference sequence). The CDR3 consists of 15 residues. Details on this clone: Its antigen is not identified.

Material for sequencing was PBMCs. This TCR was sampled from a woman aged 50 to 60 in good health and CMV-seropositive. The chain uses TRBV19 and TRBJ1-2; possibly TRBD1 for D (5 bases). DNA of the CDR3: TGTGCCAGTAGTCCTCTCCCGGGACCGGGGGATGGCTACACCTTC. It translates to CASSPLPGPGDGYTF.